This TCR beta chain is from a study of T cell responses to AZD1222 COVID-19 vaccine. The germline V gene encodes CDR1 MGHRA and CDR2 YSYEKL. The CDR3 loop spans 15 amino acids. Trimming left V 4 bases short and J 7 bases short, with 20 bases between. Overall study results and limits: Repertoires were sampled only after the peak T cell response.

Libraries were prepared by immunoSEQ multiplex PCR; TCRdb keeps only in-frame clonotypes and omits some of them. Here the sample spans 100,000 or so clones, 75% to 90% being singletons. It was second doses at about 4 or about 12 weeks that were pooled. As for this clone: Its antigen is still unknown.

This chain connects TRBV4-1 to TRBJ2-7; D gene unclear. This material consisted of peripheral blood, taken 28 days after the second AZD1222 dose. The sequence was obtained from an adult who received the AZD1222 COVID-19 vaccine. CDR3 nucleotides: TGCGCCAGCAGCCCGGCGGATCTCCCATATGTAGAGCAGTACTTC. It translates to CASSPADLPYVEQYF.